The clone carrying this TCR beta chain was found many times. Its antigen remains unidentified. The authors built TCR beta libraries using iRepertoire HTBI primers and Arm-PCR of CDR3 regions. Each CDR3 protein is one row after TCRdb ran MiXCR on the multiplex PCR reads. The data show 400,000 to 450,000 distinct CDR3 sequences, with around 17% seen just once and approximately 11% held by the top ten. Trimming left V 7 bases short and J 7 bases short, with 28 bases between. This CDR3 is built from 16 residues. Germline CDR1 DFQATT, CDR2 SNEGSKA (reference sequence). This sample is part of a study of regulatory T cells in long-lasting Graves disease. At the level of the study: Newly diagnosed Graves' patients had under 3 months of antithyroid drugs. Findings and caveats of the study: There were preferences for TRBV28, TRBJ1-2 and TRBJ2-5 in persistent disease.

Indicated time point: newly diagnosed GD, antithyroid drugs for less than 3 months. With RNA extracted from PBMCs as input, the TCR library was made. The sample also formed part of further work on T cells in Graves' hyperthyroidism and ophthalmopathy. This second study notes: Exclusion of patients followed from uncontrolled infection, other autoimmune disease, pregnancy or lactation.

Here the sequenced sample was peripheral blood mononuclear cells (PBMCs), taken at new diagnosis, from a patient treated with antithyroid drugs. This clonotype was obtained from a woman younger than 45 with Graves disease. J is TRBJ2-5 and V is TRBV20-1, with D possibly being TRBD1 or TRBD2 (5 bases each). The CDR3 spells CSGGGAAGPRRLTQYF. CDR3 DNA: TGCAGTGGGGGTGGGGCGGCTGGTCCCCGGAGGTTGACCCAGTACTTC.